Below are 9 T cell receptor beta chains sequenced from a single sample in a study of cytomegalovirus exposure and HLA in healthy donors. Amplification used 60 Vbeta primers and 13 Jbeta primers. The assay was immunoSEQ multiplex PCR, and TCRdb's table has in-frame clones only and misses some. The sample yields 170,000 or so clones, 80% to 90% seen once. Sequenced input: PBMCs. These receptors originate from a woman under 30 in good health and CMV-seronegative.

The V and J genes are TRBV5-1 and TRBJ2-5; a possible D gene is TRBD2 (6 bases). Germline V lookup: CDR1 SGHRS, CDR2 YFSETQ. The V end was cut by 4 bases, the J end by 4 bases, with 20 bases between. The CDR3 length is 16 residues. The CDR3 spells CASSPRGLGTLETQYF. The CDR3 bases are TGCGCCAGCAGCCCGCGGGGTCTAGGGACGCTAGAGACCCAGTACTTC.

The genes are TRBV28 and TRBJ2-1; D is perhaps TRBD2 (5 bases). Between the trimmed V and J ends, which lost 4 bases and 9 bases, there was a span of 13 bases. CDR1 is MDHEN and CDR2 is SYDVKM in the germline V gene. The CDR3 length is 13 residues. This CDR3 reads CASSSIGEPEQFF. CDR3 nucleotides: TGTGCCAGCAGTTCAATCGGGGAGCCTGAGCAGTTCTTC.

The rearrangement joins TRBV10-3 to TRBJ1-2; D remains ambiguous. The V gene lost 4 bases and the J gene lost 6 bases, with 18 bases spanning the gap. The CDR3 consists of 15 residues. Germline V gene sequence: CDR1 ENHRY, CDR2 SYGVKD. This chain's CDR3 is CAISAGLEELDGYTF. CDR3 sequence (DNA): TGTGCCATCAGTGCGGGTTTGGAGGAATTGGATGGCTACACCTTC.

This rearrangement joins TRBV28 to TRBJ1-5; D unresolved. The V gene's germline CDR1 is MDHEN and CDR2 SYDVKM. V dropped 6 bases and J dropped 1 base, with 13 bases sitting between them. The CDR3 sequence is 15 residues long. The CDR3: CASRQLGLSNQPQHF. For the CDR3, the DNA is TGTGCCAGCAGGCAATTGGGCTTAAGCAATCAGCCCCAGCATTTT.

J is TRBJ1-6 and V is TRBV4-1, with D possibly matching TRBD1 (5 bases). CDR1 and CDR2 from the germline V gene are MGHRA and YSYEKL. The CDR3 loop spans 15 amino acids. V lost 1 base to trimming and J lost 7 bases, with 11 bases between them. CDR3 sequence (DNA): TGCGCCAGCAGCCAAGTTGTGGGGGGGAATTCACCCCTCCACTTT. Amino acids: CASSQVVGGNSPLHF.

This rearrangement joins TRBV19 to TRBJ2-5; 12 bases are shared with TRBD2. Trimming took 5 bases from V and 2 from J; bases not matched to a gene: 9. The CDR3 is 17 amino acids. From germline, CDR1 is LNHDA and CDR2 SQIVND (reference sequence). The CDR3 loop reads CASSLGTSGSIQETQYF. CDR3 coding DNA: TGTGCCAGTAGTCTGGGGACTAGCGGGTCGATACAAGAGACCCAGTACTTC.

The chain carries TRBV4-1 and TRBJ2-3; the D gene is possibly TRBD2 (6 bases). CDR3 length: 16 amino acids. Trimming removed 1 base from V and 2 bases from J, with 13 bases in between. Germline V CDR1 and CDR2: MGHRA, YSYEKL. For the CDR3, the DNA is TGCGCCAGCAGCCAAGGGGGACTCGCCCTCACAGATACGCAGTATTTT. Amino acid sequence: CASSQGGLALTDTQYF.

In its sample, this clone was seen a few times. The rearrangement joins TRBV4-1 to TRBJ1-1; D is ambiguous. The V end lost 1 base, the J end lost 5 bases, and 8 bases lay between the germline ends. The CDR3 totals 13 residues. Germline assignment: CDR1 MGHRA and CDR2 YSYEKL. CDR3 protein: CASSQVQRTEAFF. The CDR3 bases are TGCGCCAGCAGCCAAGTTCAGAGGACTGAAGCTTTCTTT.

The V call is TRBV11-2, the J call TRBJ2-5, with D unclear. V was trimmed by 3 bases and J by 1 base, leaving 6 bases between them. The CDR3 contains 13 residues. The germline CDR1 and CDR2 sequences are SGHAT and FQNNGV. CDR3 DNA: TGTGCCAGCAGCTTTGGCAGCCAAGAGACCCAGTACTTC. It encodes CASSFGSQETQYF.